This TCR beta chain was sequenced in a study of blood T cell repertoires in COVID-19 (dated by TCRdb to about 2020). Regarding the research as a whole: The collaborator samples originated in the United States, Italy and Spain and spanned the acute and convalescent phases of COVID-19. Samples came from the ongoing ImmuneRACE study (first 160 participants) plus 1,254 subjects from 6 global collaborators. The repertoires were released in a freely available public database intended as a resource for research on the immune response to SARS-CoV-2. Deeply sampled blood TCRbeta repertoires from subjects exposed to, actively infected with, or recovered from COVID-19 were included in the dataset. A de-identified subject ID, COVID-19 status, age in years and sex were almost always included in the sample metadata. Where available, HLA class I and class II types were taken from metadata supplied by the sample provider and were not determined by assay-based typing. The material from the prospective study consisted of cDNA or gDNA derived from T cells, B-cell-depleted T cells, or PBMCs. What the study reported, not specific to this receptor: How much clinical and demographic metadata was included differed by source and by participant, and the metadata was provided uncurated.

The immunoSEQ Assay, a bias-controlled multiplex PCR, was used to amplify TCRbeta CDR3 regions from genomic DNA. On the authors' methods: The number of nucleated cells in each sample was estimated by amplification of reference gene primers within the assay. Sequence reads were collapsed and filtered to measure the absolute abundance of every unique TCRbeta CDR3 rearrangement. For each sample, productive Simpson clonality was calculated as the square root of Simpson's diversity index over productive rearrangements. Imported from immuneACCESS, the table was reduced by TCRdb to in-frame sequences with V and J called. These copies leave out some clones; in studies compared against another copy, an unresolved V gene accounts for under half, and the cause of the remainder is not known. The V and J calls and the clone size are those of that table, but D and trimming were determined from the DNA. The sample table records under 250,000 clones; roughly 90% of these occur just once. The ten largest account for about 2.5% of the sample.

The collaborating institutions used their own protocols to collect whole blood in K2EDTA tubes. For TCRbeta analysis, collaborators shipped samples as frozen whole blood, isolated PBMCs, or DNA extracted from either of those sample types. There are 17 amino acids in the CDR3, from cysteine to phenylalanine inclusive. The retained sequence is limited to the CDR3, 51 bases, with the frame set at the first base. CDR1 is given as SGHKS and CDR2 as YYEKEE, both from the germline V gene (reference sequence). V loses 1 base of germline sequence and J loses 0 bases, and the interval between the two ends is 16 bases. About this clone: It has no known antigen specificity. Base quality data are lacking; no much larger clone is found one base away.

Sequenced: peripheral blood. The chain links TRBV5-5 with TRBJ2-5; TRBD2 is a possible D gene, resting on 6 matching bases. This receptor was taken from a woman in her sixties with acute or convalescent COVID-19. The base sequence is TGTGCCAGCAGCTTGATGGATGGAGGGGTCCACCAAGAGACCCAGTACTTC. Its protein is CASSLMDGGVHQETQYF.